Here is one TCR beta chain with its context. Its target is unknown. This record belongs to a study of shared clonotypes between healthy human individuals. Findings of the study overall: Clonotype sharing across donors was expected to vary with sequencing depth.

Memory CD4+ cells were the fraction left after CD45RA+ naive selection. Trimming cost V 5 bases and J 6 bases, with 20 bases left between them. CDR1 is SGHVS, CDR2 FQNEAQ, per germline. The length of the CDR3 is 15 residues. Some clones are missing from TCRdb's copy, which holds only in-frame ones; the method was immunoSEQ multiplex PCR. The sample consists of about 1.4 million clones, roughly 96% of them appearing once. The sequence was collected from a man aged 30-40 years in good health. This chain connects TRBV7-8 to TRBJ2-7; D possibly matches TRBD1 or TRBD2 (7 bases each). The material sequenced was naive CD4+ T cells sorted from blood. Subset specified: CD45RA+ positively selected. CDR3 sequence reads: CASSRTRGQESEQYF. CDR3 nucleotide sequence: TGTGCCAGCAGCAGGACTAGGGGGCAGGAGAGCGAGCAGTACTTC.